The 22 T cell receptor beta chains reported below all come from one sample, sequenced in a study of blood T cell repertoires in COVID-19. Using immunoSEQ multiplex PCR, the repertoire was profiled, and TCRdb retains in-frame clones only, with some absent. The table shows 200,000 to 250,000 clones, with 83% occurring only once. Material: peripheral blood. Receptor source: a woman aged 25 to 45 with COVID-19, enrolled during active disease.

The V and J genes are TRBV24-1 and TRBJ2-5, with TRBD2 matching over 8 bases. The CDR3 loop spans 17 amino acids. The ends lost 2 bases at V and 7 bases at J; junction bases unmatched: 14. CDR1 and CDR2 from the germline V gene are KGHDR and SFDVKD. CDR3 in amino acids: CATSDSAPGRESWTQYF. The CDR3, as DNA: TGTGCCACCAGTGATTCCGCCCCCGGGAGGGAGAGTTGGACCCAGTACTTC.

Points on this clone: This CDR3 is also generated by other DNA sequences in the sample. The CDR3 protein is CASSDRQGISYEQYF. The CDR3 region has the DNA TGTGCCAGCAGTGACAGGCAGGGGATATCCTACGAGCAGTACTTC. The J gene is TRBJ2-7, the V gene TRBV6-1; TRBD1 might be the D (6 bases). V gave up 3 bases and J gave up 1 base, with 13 bases separating them. Germline CDR1 MNHNS, CDR2 SASEGT. This CDR3 has 15 amino acids.

The chain couples TRBV5-6 to TRBJ2-1; 15 bases are a match to TRBD2. V was clipped by 3 bases and J by 6 bases; unmatched bases: 7. The germline V gene has CDR1 SGHDT and CDR2 YYEEEE. The CDR3 is made up of 17 amino acids. CDR3 region: CASSYGLAGGPINEQFF. For the CDR3, the DNA is TGTGCCAGCAGCTACGGACTAGCGGGAGGGCCAATCAATGAGCAGTTCTTC.

The V and J genes are TRBV2 and TRBJ2-7; TRBD1 matches at 7 bases. The J segment lost 5 bases and the V segment lost 8 bases, leaving 9 bases of the junction unmatched. Germline CDR1 is SNHLY and CDR2 is FYNNEI. The CDR3 runs 13 residues. This CDR3 is CASRSAQGHEQYF. CDR3 nucleotides: TGTGCCAGCCGGTCTGCACAGGGGCACGAGCAGTACTTC.

This chain links TRBV9 with TRBJ2-7, with D tentatively TRBD2 (5 bases). This CDR3 has 15 residues. Germline V CDR1 and CDR2: SGDLS, YYNGEE. V lost 0 bases to trimming and J lost 1 base, with 11 bases between them. CDR3 in DNA: TGTGCCAGCAGCGTAGAGTCGGAGGCATCCTACGAGCAGTACTTC. Translating it yields CASSVESEASYEQYF. Looking up the rest from reference TRBV9 and TRBJ2-7 gives the full variable domain: DSGVTQTPKHLITATGQRVTLRCSPRSGDLSVYWYQQSLDQGLQFLIQYYNGEERAKGNILERFSAQQFPDLHSELNLSSLELGDSALYFCASSVESEASYEQYFGPGTRLTVT.

The chain recombines TRBV19 with TRBJ1-5; weak D call: TRBD1 (6 bases). Germline V lookup: CDR1 LNHDA, CDR2 SQIVND (reference sequence). The CDR3 length is 16 residues. The V end lost 6 bases, the J end lost 0 bases, and 15 bases lay between the germline ends. The CDR3 sequence is CASRIQGIYSNQPQHF. The CDR3 DNA reads TGTGCCAGTAGGATTCAGGGGATCTATAGCAATCAGCCCCAGCATTTT.

This chain joins TRBV7-2 and TRBJ2-2; no clear D gene. The germline V and J ends were trimmed by 6 bases and 1 base, with 9 bases remaining between them. The CDR3 runs to 14 residues. Germline-derived CDR1 and CDR2 are SGHTA and FQGNSA. The CDR3 spells CASRAALNTGELFF. The CDR3 DNA reads TGTGCCAGCAGGGCGGCCTTGAACACCGGGGAGCTGTTTTTT.

The V call is TRBV30, the J call TRBJ2-1; 11 bases agree with TRBD2. This CDR3 has 18 amino acids. Looked up from germline, CDR1 is GTSNPN and CDR2 is SVGIG (reference sequence). Losses at the gene ends were 0 bases for V and 0 bases for J; bases not matched to a gene: 7. CDR3: CAWSVIAGGPSSYNEQFF. The CDR3 region has the DNA TGTGCCTGGAGTGTTATAGCGGGAGGGCCTAGCTCCTACAATGAGCAGTTCTTC.

The rearrangement links TRBV18 to TRBJ1-1, with TRBD1 identical over 7 bases. CDR1 and CDR2 from the germline V gene are KGHSH and LQKENI. This CDR3 contains 16 residues. Trimming cost V 3 bases and J 1 base; bases outside gene matches: 8. The CDR3 is CASSPRGDRPNTEAFF. As DNA, the CDR3 is TGTGCCAGCTCACCCCGAGGGGACAGACCGAACACTGAAGCTTTCTTT.

V is TRBV7-7 and J is TRBJ2-2; 11 bases are shared with TRBD1. The V gene end was trimmed by 5 bases and the J gene end by 6 bases; junction bases not matched to a gene: 2. CDR1 is SSHAT and CDR2 is FNYEAQ in the germline V gene (reference sequence). The CDR3 contains 14 residues. The DNA for the CDR3 is TGTGCCAGCAGCCGGGACAGGGGGTCCGGGGAGCTGTTTTTT. Protein: CASSRDRGSGELFF. The variable domain in full, with the rest retrieved from reference TRBV7-7 and TRBJ2-2, is GAGVSQSPRYKVTKRGQDVTLRCDPISSHATLYWYQQALGQGPEFLTYFNYEAQPDKSGLPSDRFSAERPEGSISTLTIQRTEQRDSAMYRCASSRDRGSGELFFGEGSRLTVL.

This clone was counted a few times. V is TRBV10-1 and J is TRBJ1-5, with 7 bases lining up with TRBD1. This CDR3 comprises 14 residues. Germline assignment: CDR1 WNHNN and CDR2 SYGVQD (reference sequence). Trimming cost V 9 bases and J 6 bases; bases outside gene matches: 11. The CDR3 loop reads CARQKKGAAQPQHF. Here the CDR3 DNA reads TGCGCCAGGCAAAAAAAGGGGGCAGCTCAGCCCCAGCATTTT.

The chain links TRBV14 to TRBJ2-3, with a possible D match to TRBD2 (6 bases). CDR1 and CDR2 from the germline V gene are SGHDN and FVKESK. The V and J ends lost 1 base and 2 bases respectively, with 16 bases between them. The CDR3 length is 17 residues. The DNA for the CDR3 is TGTGCCAGCAGCCAAGTGGGGAGGTTTCAGATCACAGATACGCAGTATTTT. It encodes CASSQVGRFQITDTQYF.

The chain uses TRBV3-1 (or the pseudogene TRBV3-2) and TRBJ2-7; D remains ambiguous. Germline V lookup: CDR1 LGHDT, CDR2 YNNKEL (reference sequence). This CDR3 comprises 13 residues. Trimming pared 0 bases from V and 3 bases from J, leaving 6 bases between. The CDR3 DNA follows: TGTGCCAGCAGCCAAGATCACAACTACGAGCAGTACTTC. Encoded protein: CASSQDHNYEQYF.

This clone has just one count. The V and J genes are TRBV7-9 and TRBJ1-4; D not certain. CDR1 SEHNR and CDR2 FQNEAQ come from the germline V gene (reference sequence). CDR3 length equals 16 residues. The germline V and J ends were trimmed by 4 bases and 0 bases, with 12 bases remaining between them. CDR3 sequence reads: CASSSRQQATNEKLFF. The CDR3, as DNA: TGTGCCAGCAGCTCCCGCCAACAAGCAACTAATGAAAAACTGTTTTTT.

The chain joins TRBV28 to TRBJ1-4, with 9 positions matching TRBD1. The CDR3 length is 14 residues. V shed 6 bases, J shed 10 bases, and the junction held 9 bases outside the gene matches. The germline V gene has CDR1 MDHEN and CDR2 SYDVKM. CDR3 amino acids: CASRATGGIGKLFF. The CDR3 nucleotides are TGTGCCAGCAGGGCGACAGGGGGGATTGGAAAACTGTTTTTT.

This clone was detected a few times. The chain couples TRBV5-4 to TRBJ1-6; the match to TRBD1 covers 7 bases. In germline, CDR1 is SGHNT, CDR2 YYREEE (reference sequence). V gave up 0 bases and J gave up 6 bases; unmatched junction bases: 3. This CDR3 spans 15 amino acids. CDR3 residues: CASSLARGINSPLHF. DNA for the CDR3: TGTGCCAGCAGCTTGGCCAGGGGGATTAATTCACCCCTCCACTTT. The variable domain in full, with the rest retrieved from reference TRBV5-4 and TRBJ1-6, is ETGVTQSPTHLIKTRGQQVTLRCSSQSGHNTVSWYQQALGQGPQFIFQYYREEENGRGNFPPRFSGLQFPNYSSELNVNALELDDSALYLCASSLARGINSPLHFGNGTRLTVT.

This clone has only one observation. This chain joins TRBV19 and TRBJ1-2; 7 bases agree with TRBD1. This CDR3 comprises 15 residues. V shed 5 bases and J 4 bases; nucleotides not matched to a gene: 10. The V gene's germline CDR1 is LNHDA and CDR2 SQIVND (reference sequence). The CDR3 is CASSSRQGRTYGYTF. CDR3 nucleotides: TGTGCCAGTAGTTCTAGACAGGGAAGGACCTATGGCTACACCTTC.

This clone was counted between two and nine times. The chain uses TRBV5-4 and TRBJ1-2; D is perhaps TRBD1 (5 bases). Trimming took off 3 bases at V and 2 bases at J, with 11 bases between the two ends. From germline, CDR1 is SGHNT and CDR2 YYREEE (reference sequence). The CDR3 covers 14 residues. Written as DNA, the CDR3 is TGTGCCAGCAGCTCTAGGGGAGGGAACTATGGCTACACCTTC. Translated: CASSSRGGNYGYTF.

The rearrangement joins TRBV4-3 to TRBJ1-4, with 8 bases lining up with TRBD1. The CDR3 length is 15 residues. Germline-derived CDR1 and CDR2 are LGHNA and YSLEER. After removal of 5 bases from V and 8 bases from J, the junction contained 10 bases not matched to a gene. The chain's CDR3 is CASSLTGTGSEKLFF. The CDR3, as DNA: TGCGCCAGCAGCTTAACCGGGACAGGTTCCGAAAAACTGTTTTTT.

The rearrangement joins TRBV19 to TRBJ2-1; TRBD1 agrees at 8 bases. Per the germline V gene, CDR1 is LNHDA and CDR2 is SQIVND (reference sequence). Trimming removed 9 bases from V and 0 bases from J; junction bases left unmatched: 10. This CDR3 spans 16 amino acids. As DNA, the CDR3 is TGTGCCAGCAAGGAAAGTCAGGGGGCCTCCTACAATGAGCAGTTCTTC. This encodes CASKESQGASYNEQFF.

Here the CDR3 DNA reads TGTGCCAGCAGCCAAGGGGGGCCTTATGAGACCCAGTACTTC. It yields the protein CASSQGGPYETQYF. This chain joins TRBV14 and TRBJ2-5; TRBD1 is a possible D gene (6 bases). The CDR3 totals 14 residues. The germline gives CDR1 SGHDN, CDR2 FVKESK. Trimming removed 1 base at V and 5 bases at J, with 11 bases between. The whole variable domain, filled in from reference TRBV14 and TRBJ2-5, reads EAGVTQFPSHSVIEKGQTVTLRCDPISGHDNLYWYRRVMGKEIKFLLHFVKESKQDESGMPNNRFLAERTGGTYSTLKVQPAELEDSGVYFCASSQGGPYETQYFGPGTRLLVL.

The gene calls are TRBV29-1 and TRBJ2-7, with 9 positions matching TRBD2. The CDR3 length is 14 residues. V shed 0 bases and J 4 bases; nucleotides not matched to a gene: 4. Germline V CDR1 and CDR2: SQVTM, ANQGSEA. The DNA of the CDR3 is TGCAGCGTTGAAGAGGGGACTAGCCTTTACGAGCAGTACTTC. Amino acid sequence: CSVEEGTSLYEQYF.